This T cell receptor beta chain was captured by sequencing in a study of blood T cell repertoires in COVID-19 (dated by TCRdb to the early 2020s). About the investigation overall: Collaborator samples came from the United States, Italy and Spain and covered acute and convalescent phases of COVID-19. The prospective study material was composed of cDNA or gDNA derived from T cells, B-cell-depleted T cells, or PBMCs. Subjects who had been exposed to COVID-19, were actively infected with it, or had recovered from it provided the deeply sampled blood TCRbeta repertoires that made up the dataset. The repertoires were made available in a free public database intended to serve as a resource for research on the immune response to SARS-CoV-2. The samples were drawn from two sources: the first 160 participants of the ongoing ImmuneRACE study, and 1,000 to 1,500 subjects contributed by 6 global collaborators. Sample metadata almost always included a de-identified subject ID, COVID-19 status, age in years and sex. Where available, HLA class I and class II types were obtained from metadata supplied by the sample provider rather than from assay-based typing.

TCRbeta CDR3 regions were amplified from genomic DNA using the immunoSEQ Assay, a bias-controlled multiplex PCR. In the original analysis: Nucleated cell counts per sample were estimated from amplification of reference gene primers within the assay. Sequence reads were collapsed and filtered to measure the absolute abundance of every unique TCRbeta CDR3 rearrangement. For each sample, productive Simpson clonality was calculated as the square root of Simpson's diversity index across productive rearrangements. In its TCRdb copy, this immuneACCESS table keeps in-frame sequences only and misses some clones. Where compared with another copy, unresolved V genes explain less than half of these, and the others have no known cause. The V and J calls and clone size come from that table; D and trimming were worked out from the DNA. This sample gives around 79,000 clones in total; approximately 90% of them show up just once. Of the sample, about 9% falls within the top ten clones.

The paper as a whole reports these results and caveats: The quantity of clinical and demographic metadata differed by source and by participant and was supplied without curation.

The CDR3 holds 14 amino acids from the cysteine to the phenylalanine. CDR3 DNA is the only sequence kept; it has 42 bases, read in frame from the first base. Trimming at the junction amounts to 2 bases on V and 0 bases on J, and the germline ends lie 5 bases apart. The germline V gene (reference sequence) sets CDR1 to SEHNR and CDR2 to FQNEAQ. This clone appeared a single time. Its binding antigen is unknown. No much larger clonotype is one base removed from it; base qualities were not supplied. Each collaborating institution followed its own protocols to collect whole blood in K2EDTA tubes. For TCRbeta analysis, collaborator samples were shipped as frozen whole blood, as isolated PBMCs, or as DNA extracted from either sample type.

The TCR comes from a human donor in a cohort sampled during active COVID-19. Sequencing input: peripheral blood. In this chain, TRBV7-9 is recombined with TRBJ1-3, with no confident D gene call. The DNA reads TGTGCCAGCAGCTTAATCTACTCTGGAAACACCATATATTTT. Protein translation: CASSLIYSGNTIYF.